The clone carrying this T cell receptor (beta chain) was picked up a small number of times. Its antigen is unidentified. Quantitative 5'-RACE was performed with molecular barcodes, and it yielded the TCR beta libraries. TCRdb passed the 5' RACE reads through MiXCR, listing each CDR3 protein once. Of some 150,000 distinct CDR3 sequences in the sample, about an eighth are singletons; the top ten hold around 4.1%. The data were obtained in a study of CD8 T cells in ankylosing spondylitis. The CDR3 is made up of 13 amino acids. Per germline, CDR1 SGHKS and CDR2 YYEKEE (reference sequence). The V gene lost 4 bases and the J gene lost 9 bases, with 14 bases spanning the gap. The study, taken as a whole, reports: Relatively scarce in peripheral blood, disease-linked clones were CD8+. One TCR beta motif, made up of 7 or 8 highly homologous variants, appeared characteristic of ankylosing spondylitis blood. Reported data indicate significant enrichment of disease-linked clones within matched ankylosing spondylitis synovial fluid.

The sequenced material came from blood, either unsorted or a sorted T cell fraction (not recorded which). The chain uses TRBV5-5 and TRBJ2-1; D gene unclear. This TCR was recovered from a female donor with ankylosing spondylitis or in good health (not recorded which). The CDR3 coding sequence is TGTGCCAGCAGCCCCGGTGAGAACGGTGAGCAGTTCTTC. Protein product: CASSPGENGEQFF. The full variable domain, rest sourced from reference TRBV5-5 and TRBJ2-1, is DAGVTQSPTHLIKTRGQQVTLRCSPISGHKSVSWYQQVLGQGPQFIFQYYEKEERGRGNFPDRFSARQFPNYSSELNVNALLLGDSALYLCASSPGENGEQFFGPGTRLTVL.